A single sample is the source of the 28 T cell receptor beta chains below, sequenced in a study of T cells in Graves' hyperthyroidism and ophthalmopathy (dated by TCRdb to about 2019). The library was produced with multiplex PCR. For sequencing, an Illumina HiSeq 2000 was employed. The TCR beta CDR3 regions were amplified from the RNA transcripts. The first round of RT-PCR for the TCR CDR3 was performed with the HTBI primer set and the Qiagen OneStep RT-PCR kit. TCRdb reprocessing: public reads trimmed at Q25 with fastp, clones called with MiXCR, in-frame beta chains kept. Records with the same CDR3 protein are collapsed into one entry carrying the most frequent genes and DNA. The sample table shows 300,000 to 450,000 distinct CDR3 sequences, and roughly 15% are seen once. The ten largest clones capture less than 20% of the sample. The specimen was blood. The origin of the receptors is a woman in her thirties with Graves' ophthalmopathy.

This clonotype showed up many times. The chain couples TRBV13 to TRBJ2-7; no firm D call. V lost 3 bases, J lost 6 bases, and 15 bases lay in between. The CDR3 spans 14 residues. Germline assignment: CDR1 PRHDT and CDR2 FYEKMQ (reference sequence). The CDR3: CASSLRTRTPEQYF. The CDR3 coding sequence is TGTGCCAGCAGCTTGAGGACCCGGACGCCCGAGCAGTACTTC.

This sequence joins TRBV28 and TRBJ2-5, with TRBD2 matching 13 bases. Looked up from germline, CDR1 is MDHEN and CDR2 is SYDVKM. The junction had 28 bases not matched to a gene; V was cut back by 4 bases and J by 2 bases. CDR3 length equals 24 residues. In nucleotides, the CDR3 is TGTGCCAGCAGTTCACCCTATGCCGGGACAGAAATTCCGGGACTAGCGGGGCCTCAAGAGACCCAGTACTTC. Amino acid sequence: CASSSPYAGTEIPGLAGPQETQYF.

The V call is TRBV6-9, the J call TRBJ2-5, with a tentative D call TRBD2 (6 bases). This CDR3 spans 16 amino acids. The V gene's germline CDR1 is MNHGY and CDR2 SVAAGI. Trimming left V 3 bases short and J 5 bases short, with 19 bases between. The CDR3 spells CASSYGDSGATETQYF. CDR3 DNA sequence: TGTGCCAGCAGTTACGGGGACTCCGGAGCGACGGAGACCCAGTACTTC.

Many counts were recorded for this clonotype. This chain joins TRBV15 and TRBJ1-4; D is uncertain. Trimming cost V 3 bases and J 3 bases, with 5 bases left between them. From germline, CDR1 is LNHNV and CDR2 YYDKDF (reference sequence). CDR3 length: 13 amino acids. This CDR3 is CATSRVSNEKLFF. In DNA, the CDR3 is TGTGCCACCAGCAGGGTATCTAATGAAAAACTGTTTTTT.

The chain employs TRBV6-1 and TRBJ2-1; D might be TRBD1 (6 bases). From germline, CDR1 is MNHNS and CDR2 SASEGT. The CDR3 length is 12 residues. The germline V and J ends were trimmed by 6 bases and 9 bases, with 12 bases remaining between them. As DNA, the CDR3 is TGTGCCAGCAGAGCCCAGGGGAGTGAGCAGTTCTTC. It translates to CASRAQGSEQFF.

In its sample, this clonotype was seen many times. The genes are TRBV3-1 and TRBJ2-2; a possible D gene is TRBD1 (6 bases). V was trimmed by 4 bases and J by 8 bases, leaving 20 bases between them. CDR3 size: 16 residues. CDR1 and CDR2 (germline): LGHDT, YNNKEL (reference sequence). The CDR3: CASSLSGTIVSGELFF. The CDR3 coding sequence is TGTGCCAGCAGCCTCTCCGGGACAATCGTCTCGGGGGAGCTGTTTTTT.

V and J are TRBV6-1 and TRBJ2-3; D not certain. V lost 6 bases to trimming and J lost 0 bases, with 10 bases between them. This CDR3 is built from 14 residues. Germline CDR1 MNHNS, CDR2 SASEGT. This CDR3 is CASRLAASTDTQYF. CDR3 bases: TGTGCCAGCAGGTTGGCGGCTAGCACAGATACGCAGTATTTT.

This clonotype was found once. The rearrangement uses TRBV2 and TRBJ2-3; D gene uncertain. Germline values: CDR1 SNHLY, CDR2 FYNNEI. This CDR3 has 13 amino acids. The V gene lost 7 bases and the J gene lost 2 bases, with 10 bases spanning the gap. The CDR3 loop is CASNPQFTDTQYF. The CDR3 nucleotides are TGTGCCAGCAACCCACAGTTCACAGATACGCAGTATTTT.

This clonotype was seen at least ten times. The chain recombines TRBV27 with TRBJ2-1; 8 bases are a match to TRBD2. The CDR3 runs 18 residues. The V gene's germline CDR1 is MNHEY and CDR2 SMNVEV (reference sequence). J lost 6 bases, V lost 4 bases, and 17 bases had no gene match. The CDR3 loop reads CASSSRGGIQSRSNEQFF. The CDR3 DNA reads as TGTGCCAGCAGTTCCCGGGGGGGCATACAAAGTAGGTCCAATGAGCAGTTCTTC.

This clonotype was found many times. The genes are TRBV27 and TRBJ1-5, with D possibly matching TRBD1 (6 bases). The germline gives CDR1 MNHEY, CDR2 SMNVEV (reference sequence). The V and J ends lost 5 bases and 1 base respectively, with 9 bases between them. The CDR3 length is 14 residues. CDR3 sequence reads: CASSGQGSNQPQHF. Written as DNA, the CDR3 is TGTGCCAGCAGTGGGCAGGGGAGCAATCAGCCCCAGCATTTT.

This clonotype was observed at least ten times. The J gene is TRBJ2-7, the V gene TRBV3-1; D possibly corresponds to TRBD1 (5 bases). Deletions cut 0 bases from V and 7 bases from J, with 16 bases between. The germline V gene has CDR1 LGHDT and CDR2 YNNKEL (reference sequence). CDR3 size: 15 residues. The CDR3 is CASSQDWGPQGEQYF. The CDR3 region has the DNA TGTGCCAGCAGCCAAGATTGGGGCCCCCAGGGAGAGCAGTACTTC.

This rearrangement joins TRBV12-5 to TRBJ2-3; D gene unclear. V was pared by 4 bases and J by 3 bases, with 5 bases between. The V gene's germline CDR1 is LGHNT and CDR2 FRNRAP. The CDR3 loop spans 12 amino acids. This chain's CDR3 is CASGYLTDTQYF. The DNA of the CDR3 is TGTGCTAGTGGTTACTTGACAGATACGCAGTATTTT. The full variable domain, in which reference TRBV12-5 and TRBJ2-3 provide the parts outside the CDR3, is DARVTQTPRHKVTEMGQEVTMRCQPILGHNTVFWYRQTMMQGLELLAYFRNRAPLDDSGMPKDRFSAEMPDATLATLKIQPSEPRDSAVYFCASGYLTDTQYFGPGTRLTVL.

The table lists this clonotype with many counts. The gene calls are TRBV29-1 and TRBJ2-3; D is possibly TRBD1 or TRBD2 (5 bases each). Trimming removed 4 bases from V and 4 bases from J, with 12 bases in between. Germline V gene sequence: CDR1 SQVTM, CDR2 ANQGSEA. The CDR3 loop spans 13 amino acids. The CDR3 loop reads CSVGDGSSDTQYF. In DNA, the CDR3 is TGCAGCGTTGGGGACGGCAGCTCAGATACGCAGTATTTT.

In its sample, this clonotype was seen many times. This chain connects TRBV28 to TRBJ1-5; 7 positions match TRBD1. The ends lost 3 bases at V and 0 bases at J; junction bases unmatched: 8. Germline CDR1 and CDR2: MDHEN and SYDVKM. This CDR3 is 17 amino acids long. The CDR3 is CASSLARGFNSNQPQHF. CDR3 nucleotides: TGTGCCAGCAGTTTGGCCAGGGGGTTCAATAGCAATCAGCCCCAGCATTTT.

The chain recombines TRBV7-6 with TRBJ1-1; a weak D match, TRBD1 (6 bases). CDR1 and CDR2 from the germline V gene are SGHVS and FNYEAQ. The CDR3 is made up of 13 amino acids. V dropped 1 base and J dropped 7 bases, with 10 bases sitting between them. CDR3 sequence: CASSLGGAGEAFF. DNA for the CDR3: TGTGCCAGCAGCTTAGGGGGGGCAGGTGAAGCTTTCTTT.

Many counts were recorded for this clonotype. The rearrangement uses TRBV30 and TRBJ1-3, with D tentatively TRBD1 (6 bases). CDR1 GTSNPN and CDR2 SVGIG come from the germline V gene (reference sequence). The CDR3 covers 16 residues. Trimming took off 1 base at V and 3 bases at J, with 16 bases between the two ends. The CDR3 here is CAWSGGGGRVGNTIYF. The CDR3 bases are TGTGCCTGGAGTGGAGGCGGGGGCCGGGTTGGAAACACCATATATTTT. The variable domain in full, with the rest retrieved from reference TRBV30 and TRBJ1-3, is SQTIHQWPATLVQPVGSPLSLECTVEGTSNPNLYWYRQAAGRGLQLLFYSVGIGQISSEVPQNLSASRPQDRQFILSSKKLLLSDSGFYLCAWSGGGGRVGNTIYFGEGSWLTVV.

This clonotype was observed at least ten times. This chain links TRBV30 with TRBJ2-1; D gene uncertain. This CDR3 is built from 12 residues. Per germline, CDR1 GTSNPN and CDR2 SVGIG (reference sequence). V was clipped by 4 bases and J by 5 bases, with 9 bases between them. In DNA form, the CDR3 reads TGTGCCTGGATCGACATCCACAATGAGCAGTTCTTC. Its protein product is CAWIDIHNEQFF.

This clonotype was observed many times. J is TRBJ2-5 and V is TRBV20-1; TRBD2 matches 7 bases. CDR3 length equals 12 residues. The germline V gene encodes CDR1 DFQATT and CDR2 SNEGSKA (reference sequence). Trimming took 3 bases from V and 2 from J; bases not matched to a gene: 0. The CDR3 coding sequence is TGCAGTGCTAGGGGGGGGCAAGAGACCCAGTACTTC. It is translated as CSARGGQETQYF.

This clonotype was counted at least ten times. The gene calls are TRBV10-3 and TRBJ1-1, with unresolved D. CDR1 and CDR2 from the germline V gene are ENHRY and SYGVKD. Trimming left V 4 bases short and J 1 base short, with 7 bases between. The CDR3 covers 13 residues. The CDR3 sequence is CAISAAENTEAFF. The DNA of the CDR3 is TGTGCCATCAGTGCGGCAGAGAACACTGAAGCTTTCTTT.

About this clonotype: This may be a read error: a much more frequent sequence differs by one nucleotide. V and J are TRBV11-2 and TRBJ1-4; no clear D. The CDR3 loop spans 12 amino acids. Between the trimmed V and J ends, which lost 1 base and 11 bases, there was a span of 8 bases. Germline CDR1 SGHAT, CDR2 FQNNGV. CDR3: CASSLVRPKLFF. The CDR3 coding sequence is TGTGCCAGCAGCTTAGTTCGGCCGAAACTGTTTTTT.

This clonotype was detected many times. The chain combines TRBV27 with TRBJ2-1, with no clear D. CDR3 size: 14 residues. The germline CDR1 and CDR2 sequences are MNHEY and SMNVEV (reference sequence). V lost 8 bases and J lost 2, with 13 bases in between. The CDR3 nucleotides are TGTGCCAGCTTTGCTACCAGCCCCTACAATGAGCAGTTCTTC. Translated: CASFATSPYNEQFF.

The V gene is TRBV29-1, the J gene TRBJ1-1, with TRBD1 as a possible D gene (5 bases). Trimming removed 6 bases from V and 5 bases from J, with 22 bases in between. CDR3 length: 15 amino acids. Per germline, CDR1 SQVTM and CDR2 ANQGSEA. The CDR3 here is CSVPSRQGRETEAFF. Written as DNA, the CDR3 is TGCAGCGTCCCTAGCAGGCAGGGCCGCGAAACTGAAGCTTTCTTT.

Comments on this clonotype: It may be a read error: a sequence one base away is much more abundant. The V call is TRBV27, the J call TRBJ1-2, with D maybe TRBD1 (5 bases). V was shortened by 4 bases and J by 4 bases, with 16 bases between the two germline ends. This CDR3 spans 15 amino acids. Germline V gene data show CDR1 as MNHEY and CDR2 as SMNVEV (reference sequence). CDR3 amino acids: CASSSNRDRLYGYTF. CDR3 DNA sequence: TGTGCCAGCAGTTCGAACCGGGACCGACTCTATGGCTACACCTTC.

This clonotype was counted at least ten times. The chain combines TRBV3-1 with TRBJ2-1, with a tentative D call TRBD2 (6 bases). Germline values: CDR1 LGHDT, CDR2 YNNKEL (reference sequence). The CDR3 loop spans 15 amino acids. Trimming took 5 bases from V and 7 from J, leaving 18 bases between them. The chain's CDR3 is CASSAGAGSGNEQFF. CDR3 sequence (DNA): TGTGCCAGCAGCGCGGGCGCGGGGTCGGGAAATGAGCAGTTCTTC.

This clonotype was found many times. The rearrangement uses TRBV10-3 and TRBJ2-7, with D unclear. Germline values: CDR1 ENHRY, CDR2 SYGVKD. The CDR3 length is 15 residues. V was cut by 3 bases and J by 0 bases, with 12 bases left in between. CDR3 in DNA: TGTGCCATCAGTGAAACGTCCCTGAACTCCTACGAGCAGTACTTC. Its translation: CAISETSLNSYEQYF.

This clonotype was detected a few times. The chain has TRBV20-1 and TRBJ2-3; no reliable D call. The ends were cut back, 4 bases at V and 6 bases at J, with 17 bases in the middle. CDR1 and CDR2 (germline): DFQATT, SNEGSKA (reference sequence). This CDR3 contains 14 residues. CDR3 region: CSAILDHYSDTQYF. The CDR3, as DNA: TGCAGTGCTATTTTGGACCACTATTCCGATACGCAGTATTTT.

The sample holds many counts of this clonotype. The chain couples TRBV28 to TRBJ2-7; D is possibly TRBD1 (5 bases). This CDR3 spans 18 amino acids. The V and J ends lost 6 bases and 0 bases respectively, with 24 bases between them. The germline gives CDR1 MDHEN, CDR2 SYDVKM. The chain's CDR3 is CASSLPPPGRVDSYEQYF. CDR3 coding DNA: TGTGCCAGCAGCCTCCCCCCACCGGGCAGGGTAGACTCCTACGAGCAGTACTTC. The whole variable domain, filled in from reference TRBV28 and TRBJ2-7, reads DVKVTQSSRYLVKRTGEKVFLECVQDMDHENMFWYRQDPGLGLRLIYFSYDVKMKEKGDIPEGYSVSREKKERFSLILESASTNQTSMYLCASSLPPPGRVDSYEQYFGPGTRLTVT.

J is TRBJ2-3 and V is TRBV12-3 or TRBV12-4; 8 nucleotides line up with TRBD2. This CDR3 is built from 14 residues. J lost 6 bases, V lost 1 base, and 3 bases had no gene match. CDR3 coding DNA: TGTGCCAGCAGTTTAGTGCGGGGGGTGGATACGCAGTATTTT. It yields the protein CASSLVRGVDTQYF.